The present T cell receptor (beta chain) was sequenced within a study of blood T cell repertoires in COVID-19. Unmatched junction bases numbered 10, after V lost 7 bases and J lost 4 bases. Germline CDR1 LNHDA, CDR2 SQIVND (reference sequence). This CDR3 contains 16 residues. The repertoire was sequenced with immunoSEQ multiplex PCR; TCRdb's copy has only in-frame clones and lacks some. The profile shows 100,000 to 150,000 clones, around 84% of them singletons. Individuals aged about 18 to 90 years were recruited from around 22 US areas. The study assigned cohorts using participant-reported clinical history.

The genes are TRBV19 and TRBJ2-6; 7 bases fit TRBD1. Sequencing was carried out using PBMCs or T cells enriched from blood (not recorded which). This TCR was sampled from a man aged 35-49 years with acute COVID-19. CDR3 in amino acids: CASTLPTGSGANVLTF. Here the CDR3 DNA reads TGTGCCAGTACCCTTCCGACAGGGTCCGGGGCCAACGTCCTGACTTTC.